Listed here is a single T cell receptor (beta chain). Only in-frame clones appear in the TCRdb table, and some are missing; sequencing was by immunoSEQ multiplex PCR. Among hundreds of thousands of clones listed, under 75% were seen once. CDR1 and CDR2 from the germline V gene are KGHSH and LQKENI. V gave up 3 bases and J gave up 2 bases, with 17 bases separating them. This CDR3 is 16 amino acids long. This sample was taken from a study of cytotoxic CD8 clonotypes in ibrutinib-treated CLL. V and J are TRBV18 and TRBJ2-7; D may be TRBD2 (5 bases). The sequence derives from a human donor with chronic lymphocytic leukemia. The sequences come from PBMCs, collected after 24 months of ibrutinib treatment. CDR3 amino acids: CASSPAPSGLPYEQYF. Written as DNA, the CDR3 is TGTGCCAGCTCACCCGCCCCCAGCGGACTTCCCTACGAGCAGTACTTC.